This section outlines one T cell receptor beta chain sequence together with its context. The antigen it binds to is not known. The input lacks base qualities; no much larger clone sits a single base away. The immunoSEQ assay used for TCR sequencing gave the T-cell fraction in both tumor and uninvolved lung tissue. The paper's processing steps were these. In the survival analysis, patients were divided into a high T-cell fraction group (upper tertile) and a low T-cell fraction group (lower two tertiles), and the two groups were compared using a log-rank test. A signed-rank test was used to test differences in T-cell fraction between paired tumor and uninvolved lung samples. Drawn from immuneACCESS, this table holds only the in-frame rearrangements with V and J called that TCRdb kept. Clones are partly lost; checked studies trace under half to an unresolved V gene and leave the rest unexplained. D and trimming were read from the DNA, whereas the V and J calls and clone size are those reported in that table. This sample holds 7,000 to 8,500 clones; around 55% were observed only once. The ten most abundant clones make up roughly an eighth of the sample.

The first patient joined ICON in early 2016, and enrollment wrapped up when the last patient was enrolled in September 2018. Fresh tumor and matched uninvolved tissue for in-depth immune analyses, including TCR sequencing, were collected from a subcohort of 76 patients. DNA isolated from bulk tissue, without cell sorting, was used for TCR sequencing. This record comes from a study of tumor-infiltrating lymphocytes in localized non-small cell lung cancer (dated by TCRdb to the early 2020s). A note on the overall study: The cohort covered several histologies, both smokers and never-smokers, and patients whose samples were collected after neoadjuvant chemotherapy. From each patient came resected tumor tissue plus uninvolved lung tissue from that same patient, and the uninvolved lung tissue was described as non-adjacent to the tumor. The same patients underwent several integrated assays, with TCR sequencing performed together with flow cytometry, multiplex immunofluorescence, RNA-seq, exome sequencing and proteomics. In total, the ICON cohort was made up of 150 or so surgical patients who had localized non-small cell lung cancer and whose tumors were resected. A total of about 59 patients were part of the paired comparison of immunoSEQ T-cell fraction between tumor and uninvolved lung. Overall results and qualifications from the work: No difference in TCR-derived T-cell fraction was observed between the flow cytometry-defined immunotypes IM1 (good prognosis) and IM2 (poor prognosis). Different pieces of the same tissue were used for different assays, so technical variation could not be separated from intratumor heterogeneity. Assay coverage differed among patients according to how much tissue was available, so only a subset of the cohort had TCR sequencing. Recurrence-free survival showed no association with tumor T-cell fraction from TCR sequencing (p = 0.61). In line with immunofluorescence CD3 counts, TCRbeta sequencing supported higher T cell infiltration in tumors compared with uninvolved lung tissue.

The CDR1 and CDR2 encoded by the germline V gene are SNHLY and FYNNEI. Relative to germline, V is missing 1 base and J is missing 2 bases, with 2 bases of the junction outside any gene match. The CDR3 goes from the cysteine to the phenylalanine over 16 residues. Of the read, only the CDR3 DNA is kept; its 48 bases are in frame from base 1. Rearrangement joined TRBV2 to TRBJ2-6; 7 middle bases align to TRBD1. The sequenced sample consisted of lung tumor tissue. This TCR derives from a human donor with non-small cell lung cancer. The nucleotide sequence is given as TGTGCCAGCAGTGAAGGAACAGGGGCTGGGGCCAACGTCCTGACTTTC. Its protein reads: CASSEGTGAGANVLTF.